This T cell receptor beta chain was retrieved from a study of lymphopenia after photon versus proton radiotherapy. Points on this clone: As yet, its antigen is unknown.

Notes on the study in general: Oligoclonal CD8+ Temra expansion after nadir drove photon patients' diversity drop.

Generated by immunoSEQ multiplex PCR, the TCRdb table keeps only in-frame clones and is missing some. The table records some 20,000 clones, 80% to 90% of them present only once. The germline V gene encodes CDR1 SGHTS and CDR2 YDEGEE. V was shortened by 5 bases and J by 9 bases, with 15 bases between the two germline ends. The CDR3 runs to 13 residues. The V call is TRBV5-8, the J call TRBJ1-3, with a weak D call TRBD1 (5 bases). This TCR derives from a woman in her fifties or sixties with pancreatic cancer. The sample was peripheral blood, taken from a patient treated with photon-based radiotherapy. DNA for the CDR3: TGTGCCAGCAGAGTTACTTCAGGGAGCACCATATATTTT. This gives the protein CASRVTSGSTIYF.